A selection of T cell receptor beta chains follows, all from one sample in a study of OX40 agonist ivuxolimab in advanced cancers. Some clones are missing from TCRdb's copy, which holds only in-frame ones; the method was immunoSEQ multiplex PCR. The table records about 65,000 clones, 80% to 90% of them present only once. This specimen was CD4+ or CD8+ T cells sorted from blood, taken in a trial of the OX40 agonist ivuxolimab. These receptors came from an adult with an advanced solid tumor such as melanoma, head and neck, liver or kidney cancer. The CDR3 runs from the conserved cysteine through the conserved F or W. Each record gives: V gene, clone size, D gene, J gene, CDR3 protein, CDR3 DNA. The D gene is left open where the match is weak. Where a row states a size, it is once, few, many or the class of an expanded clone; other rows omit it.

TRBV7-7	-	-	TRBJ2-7	CASSSPPRYEQYF	TGTGCCAGCAGCTCCCCCCCTCGATACGAGCAGTACTTC
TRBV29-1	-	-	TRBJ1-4	CSVELSVNEKLFF	TGCAGCGTTGAGCTGTCAGTGAATGAAAAACTGTTTTTT
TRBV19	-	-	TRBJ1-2	CASSTAGTSIHGYTF	TGTGCCAGTAGTACGGCCGGGACGAGCATCCATGGCTACACCTTC
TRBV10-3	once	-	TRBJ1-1	CAISTLTYTEAFF	TGTGCCATCAGTACCTTGACCTACACTGAAGCTTTCTTT
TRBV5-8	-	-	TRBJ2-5	CASSLRRWVEQETQYF	TGTGCCAGCAGCTTGCGGCGGTGGGTGGAACAAGAGACCCAGTACTTC
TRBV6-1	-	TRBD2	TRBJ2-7	CASIPSGGVPREQYF	TGTGCCAGCATTCCCAGTGGGGGGGTCCCGCGCGAGCAGTACTTC
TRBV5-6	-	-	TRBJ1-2	CASSQRTGIGYTF	TGTGCCAGCAGCCAAAGAACAGGGATTGGCTACACCTTC
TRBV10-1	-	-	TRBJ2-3	CASSVDDHTDTQYF	TGCGCCAGCAGTGTTGACGATCACACAGATACGCAGTATTTT
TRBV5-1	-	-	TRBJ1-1	CASSSTGNTEAFF	TGCGCCAGCAGCTCGACAGGGAACACTGAAGCTTTCTTT
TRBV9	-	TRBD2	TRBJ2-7	CASSGAGRSPYEQYF	TGTGCCAGCAGCGGAGCGGGGAGGTCACCCTACGAGCAGTACTTC
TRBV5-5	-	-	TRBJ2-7	CASSLGGEQYF	TGTGCCAGCAGCTTGGGGGGAGAGCAGTACTTC
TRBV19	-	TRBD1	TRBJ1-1	CASSRTGAPNTEAFF	TGTGCCAGTAGTAGGACAGGGGCCCCGAACACTGAAGCTTTCTTT
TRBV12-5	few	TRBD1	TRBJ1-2	CASGSRQGTDGYTF	TGTGCTAGTGGTTCCCGACAGGGAACGGATGGCTACACCTTC
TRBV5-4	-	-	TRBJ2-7	CASSSTGPWDEQYF	TGTGCCAGCAGCTCGACGGGGCCTTGGGACGAGCAGTACTTC
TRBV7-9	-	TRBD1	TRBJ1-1	CASSLQGVGAFF	TGTGCCAGCAGCTTACAGGGGGTTGGGGCTTTCTTT
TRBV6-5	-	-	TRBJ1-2	CASSYEGSYGYTF	TGTGCCAGCAGTTACGAGGGGAGCTATGGCTACACCTTC
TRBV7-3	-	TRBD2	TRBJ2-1	CASSLQRGGLNEQFF	TGTGCCAGCAGCTTACAGCGGGGGGGCCTCAATGAGCAGTTCTTC
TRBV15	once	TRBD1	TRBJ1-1	CATSREATGGPPLRAFF	TGTGCCACCAGCAGAGAGGCGACAGGGGGGCCCCCCCTAAGAGCTTTCTTT
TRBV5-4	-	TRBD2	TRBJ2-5	CASSPRGGVRETQYF	TGTGCCAGCAGCCCCCGGGGGGGTGTCCGAGAGACCCAGTACTTC
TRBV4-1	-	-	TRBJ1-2	CASSQEEGSNYGYTF	TGCGCCAGCAGCCAAGAAGAGGGATCCAACTATGGCTACACCTTC
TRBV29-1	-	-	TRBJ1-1	CSAGEGRPFF	TGCAGCGCTGGGGAGGGAAGGCCTTTCTTT
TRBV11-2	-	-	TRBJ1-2	CASSLNRVSNYGYTF	TGTGCCAGCAGCTTAAACAGGGTATCTAACTATGGCTACACCTTC
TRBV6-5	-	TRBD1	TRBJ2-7	CASNRGQGYEQYF	TGTGCCAGCAACAGGGGGCAAGGGTACGAGCAGTACTTC
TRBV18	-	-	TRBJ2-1	CASSPRSSSYNEQFF	TGTGCCAGCTCACCACGGTCGAGCTCCTACAATGAGCAGTTCTTC
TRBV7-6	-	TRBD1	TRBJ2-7	CASSLGGRGSGEQYF	TGTGCCAGCAGCTTAGGCGGCAGGGGGTCGGGCGAGCAGTACTTC
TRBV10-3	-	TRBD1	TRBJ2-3	CATTSGGQGDTQYF	TGTGCCACCACCTCAGGGGGCCAAGGGGATACGCAGTATTTT
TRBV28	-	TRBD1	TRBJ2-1	CASSPGTASYNEQFF	TGTGCCAGCAGTCCAGGGACAGCCTCCTACAATGAGCAGTTCTTC
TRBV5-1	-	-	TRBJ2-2	CASSLFSLNTGELFF	TGCGCCAGCAGCTTGTTTTCGCTGAACACCGGGGAGCTGTTTTTT
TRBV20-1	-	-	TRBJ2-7	CSARQGYEQYF	TGCAGTGCTAGACAGGGCTACGAGCAGTACTTC
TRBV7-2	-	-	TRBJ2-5	CASSLGFAGAGETQYF	TGTGCCAGCAGCTTAGGATTTGCGGGGGCGGGAGAGACCCAGTACTTC
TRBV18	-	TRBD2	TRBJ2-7	CASSPLSGGDYEQYF	TGTGCCAGCTCACCTCTAAGCGGGGGGGACTACGAGCAGTACTTC
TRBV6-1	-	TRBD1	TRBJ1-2	CASSDRGSGYGYTF	TGTGCCAGCAGCGACAGGGGGTCGGGCTATGGCTACACCTTC
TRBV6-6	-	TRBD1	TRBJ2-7	CASSPGQFSYEQYF	TGTGCCAGCAGCCCGGGACAGTTCTCCTACGAGCAGTACTTC
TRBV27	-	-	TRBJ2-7	CASSFNLGSGAGYEQYF	TGTGCCAGCAGTTTTAACCTCGGGAGCGGTGCCGGCTACGAGCAGTACTTC
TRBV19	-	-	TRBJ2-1	CASSILSQGVRSGEQFF	TGTGCCAGTAGTATACTCAGTCAGGGAGTTCGAAGCGGTGAGCAGTTCTTC
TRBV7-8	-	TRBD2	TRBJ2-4	CASTPTSGVYIQYF	TGTGCCAGCACACCGACTAGCGGGGTTTACATTCAGTACTTC
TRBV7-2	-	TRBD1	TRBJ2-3	CASSPTGTGGREDTQYF	TGTGCCAGCAGCCCTACGGGTACAGGGGGGCGGGAAGATACGCAGTATTTT
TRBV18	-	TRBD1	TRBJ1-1	CASSPTQPGGLVNTEAFF	TGTGCCAGCTCACCAACGCAACCAGGGGGCCTCGTGAACACTGAAGCTTTCTTT
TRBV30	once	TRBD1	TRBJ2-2	CAWSSQGARELFF	TGTGCCTGGAGTTCACAGGGGGCGAGGGAGCTGTTTTTT
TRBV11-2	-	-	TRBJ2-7	CASSSLTSPVGEQYF	TGTGCCAGCAGCTCTCTGACCTCCCCGGTAGGGGAGCAGTACTTC
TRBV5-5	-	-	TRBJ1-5	CASSWEDQFQPQHF	TGTGCCAGCAGCTGGGAAGATCAGTTTCAGCCCCAGCATTTT
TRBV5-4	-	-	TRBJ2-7	CASSLGAAYEQYF	TGTGCCAGCAGCTTGGGGGCAGCTTACGAGCAGTACTTC
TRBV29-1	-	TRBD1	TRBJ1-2	CSATDRVSGYGYTF	TGCAGCGCGACGGACAGGGTATCTGGATATGGCTACACCTTC
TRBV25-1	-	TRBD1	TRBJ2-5	CASSPTGDRDETQYF	TGTGCCAGCAGTCCAACGGGGGACAGGGACGAGACCCAGTACTTC
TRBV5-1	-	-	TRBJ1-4	CASSLAGMSREARKLFF	TGCGCCAGCAGCTTGGCCGGTATGAGCAGGGAGGCACGAAAACTGTTTTTT
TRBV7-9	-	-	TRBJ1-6	CASSSRQSSYNSPLHF	TGTGCCAGCAGCTCCAGGCAGAGCTCCTATAATTCACCCCTCCACTTT
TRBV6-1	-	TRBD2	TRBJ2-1	CASSDLGGGSRFF	TGTGCCAGCAGTGATTTGGGCGGGGGGAGTAGGTTCTTC
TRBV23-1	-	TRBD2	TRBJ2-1	CASSQSARTSGYNEQFF	TGCGCCAGCAGTCAAAGTGCCCGGACTAGCGGCTACAATGAGCAGTTCTTC
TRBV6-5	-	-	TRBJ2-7	CASSYSKGGSYEQYF	TGTGCCAGCAGTTACTCCAAAGGGGGGAGCTACGAGCAGTACTTC
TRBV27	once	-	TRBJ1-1	CASRGWGMNTEAFF	TGTGCCAGCAGGGGTTGGGGTATGAACACTGAAGCTTTCTTT
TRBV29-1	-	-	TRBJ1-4	CSVVPTRATNEKLFF	TGCAGCGTTGTCCCGACCCGTGCAACTAATGAAAAACTGTTTTTT
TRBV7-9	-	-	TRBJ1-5	CASSPGSNQPQHF	TGTGCCAGCAGCCCGGGGAGCAATCAGCCCCAGCATTTT
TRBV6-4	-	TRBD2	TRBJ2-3	CASSEERGGPDTQYF	TGTGCCAGCAGTGAGGAGCGGGGGGGGCCAGATACGCAGTATTTT